A single sample gave rise to the 7 T cell receptor beta chains below, sequenced in a study of blood T cell repertoires in COVID-19. Sequencing used immunoSEQ multiplex PCR; TCRdb keeps in-frame clones, though not all of them. Among 100,000 to 150,000 clones listed, about 88% were seen once. What was sequenced was peripheral blood. These receptors were collected from a woman of 80 years or more with acute or convalescent COVID-19.

This clone came up a few times. V gene TRBV12-3 or TRBV12-4 combines with J gene TRBJ1-1; 8 bases fit TRBD1. The CDR3 consists of 13 residues. V shed 7 bases and J 4 bases; nucleotides not matched to a gene: 5. CDR3 bases: TGTGCCAGCACCAAACAGGGGGTCACTGAAGCTTTCTTT. Protein product: CASTKQGVTEAFF.

The chain employs TRBV4-3 and TRBJ2-7, with 12 bases aligning to TRBD1. The CDR3 is 16 residues long. The ends lost 0 bases at V and 6 bases at J; junction bases unmatched: 6. Germline lookup yields CDR1 LGHNA and CDR2 YSLEER. This CDR3 reads CASSQDLGQGAIEQYF. The CDR3 DNA reads TGCGCCAGCAGCCAAGATCTGGGACAGGGGGCCATCGAGCAGTACTTC.

The chain joins TRBV30 to TRBJ1-2, with D unclear. V was clipped by 2 bases and J by 4 bases, with 11 bases between them. The germline V gene has CDR1 GTSNPN and CDR2 SVGIG (reference sequence). The CDR3 runs 13 residues. CDR3 sequence reads: CAWSTILGYGYTF. CDR3 DNA: TGTGCCTGGAGTACCATACTCGGCTATGGCTACACCTTC.

The sample holds a few counts of this clone. The chain has TRBV11-2 and TRBJ1-6; D is uncertain. Germline CDR1 is SGHAT and CDR2 is FQNNGV. Trimming removed 4 bases from V and 6 bases from J, with 13 bases in between. The CDR3 extends over 15 amino acids. The CDR3 coding sequence is TGTGCCAGCAGCTCAAGGGAGGTCGGTAATTCACCCCTCCACTTT. Translated, it gives CASSSREVGNSPLHF.

The rearrangement links TRBV12-5 to TRBJ1-5; perhaps TRBD1 as D (6 bases). V was trimmed by 1 base and J by 6 bases, leaving 19 bases between them. Germline CDR1 and CDR2: LGHNT and FRNRAP. The CDR3 consists of 17 residues. The CDR3 DNA follows: TGTGCTAGTGGTTTGGCCACAACAGGGAGGGTAACTCAGCCCCAGCATTTT. Its protein product is CASGLATTGRVTQPQHF. The variable domain in full, with the rest retrieved from reference TRBV12-5 and TRBJ1-5, is DARVTQTPRHKVTEMGQEVTMRCQPILGHNTVFWYRQTMMQGLELLAYFRNRAPLDDSGMPKDRFSAEMPDATLATLKIQPSEPRDSAVYFCASGLATTGRVTQPQHFGDGTRLSIL.

V and J are TRBV7-9 and TRBJ2-4; D might be TRBD2 (6 bases). Trimming pared 4 bases from V and 8 bases from J, leaving 12 bases between. This CDR3 has 13 amino acids. The V gene's germline CDR1 is SEHNR and CDR2 FQNEAQ (reference sequence). CDR3 coding DNA: TGTGCCAGCAGCTACCGCTTAGCGGACATTCAGTACTTC. Translating gives CASSYRLADIQYF.

The V call is TRBV9, the J call TRBJ1-2; TRBD1 might be the D (6 bases). Trimming cost V 4 bases and J 3 bases, with 19 bases left between them. CDR3 length: 16 amino acids. In germline, CDR1 is SGDLS, CDR2 YYNGEE. Written as DNA, the CDR3 is TGTGCCAGCAGCACCTTTGGGACACCGGTGGACTATGGCTACACCTTC. This gives the protein CASSTFGTPVDYGYTF. Looking up the rest from reference TRBV9 and TRBJ1-2 gives the full variable domain: DSGVTQTPKHLITATGQRVTLRCSPRSGDLSVYWYQQSLDQGLQFLIQYYNGEERAKGNILERFSAQQFPDLHSELNLSSLELGDSALYFCASSTFGTPVDYGYTFGSGTRLTVV.